A selection of T cell receptor beta chains follows, all from one sample in a study of T cells in Graves' hyperthyroidism and ophthalmopathy. TCRdb recomputed calls from the multiplex PCR reads with MiXCR, one row per CDR3 protein. The table shows approximately 210,000 distinct CDR3 sequences, with roughly a sixth occurring only once. The sequenced sample consisted of blood. Receptors originate from a man aged 45-65 years with Graves' hyperthyroidism. The CDR3 runs from the conserved cysteine through the conserved F or W. A D gene is named only where the DNA matches it firmly. The size of a clone is reported for some rows only, either as once, few or many, or as a class for expanded clones.

size: few
V: TRBV19
D: TRBD1
J: TRBJ1-5
DNA: TGTGCCAGTTCATCGGGACAGGGCTCCCATAGCAATCAGCCCCAGCATTTT
CDR3: CASSSGQGSHSNQPQHF

size: many
V: TRBV29-1
D: NA
J: TRBJ2-7
DNA: TGCAGCGTTGAACTTCAGGGGTATGCCGAGCAGTACTTC
CDR3: CSVELQGYAEQYF

size: few
V: TRBV24-1
D: NA
J: TRBJ2-2
DNA: TGTGCCACCAGTGTAGAGGGAGGACCCGGGGAGCTGTTTTTT
CDR3: CATSVEGGPGELFF

size: many
V: TRBV14
D: NA
J: TRBJ1-5
DNA: TGTGCCAGCAGCCAAGTAACGGACGGCAATCAGCCCCAGCATTTT
CDR3: CASSQVTDGNQPQHF

size: NA
V: TRBV2
D: NA
J: TRBJ2-7
DNA: TGTGCCAGCAGTCCCCCGCCTGACTACGAGCAGTACTTC
CDR3: CASSPPPDYEQYF

size: NA
V: TRBV9
D: TRBD1
J: TRBJ1-1
DNA: TGTGCCAGCAGCGTAGATTGGACAGGCACTGAAGCTTTCTTT
CDR3: CASSVDWTGTEAFF

size: many
V: TRBV7-2
D: NA
J: TRBJ2-7
DNA: TGTGCCAGCACCCTTGGAGGTTTTGCGGAGGGGTACTACGAGCAGTACTTC
CDR3: CASTLGGFAEGYYEQYF

size: NA
V: TRBV20-1
D: TRBD2
J: TRBJ2-2
DNA: TGCAGTGCTAGATCGGGACTAGCGGGAGAGTACACCGGGGAGCTGTTTTTT
CDR3: CSARSGLAGEYTGELFF

size: NA
V: TRBV11-3
D: TRBD2
J: TRBJ2-3
DNA: TGTGCCAGCAGCCAAGATACTCCCGGACTAGCGGGAAACTCAGATACGCAGTATTTT
CDR3: CASSQDTPGLAGNSDTQYF

size: many
V: TRBV9
D: TRBD1
J: TRBJ1-1
DNA: TGTGCCAGCAGCGGGACAGGGCCCAAGGCTGAAGCTTTCTTT
CDR3: CASSGTGPKAEAFF

size: many
V: TRBV3-1
D: NA
J: TRBJ1-1
DNA: TGTGCCAGCAGCCAGGATGGTAGGACTGAAGCTTTCTTT
CDR3: CASSQDGRTEAFF

size: few
V: TRBV5-1
D: NA
J: TRBJ2-7
DNA: TGCGCCAGCACCAAAGGGGGCGGGAGGAACTACGAGCAGTACTTC
CDR3: CASTKGGGRNYEQYF

size: NA
V: TRBV4-1
D: NA
J: TRBJ2-7
DNA: TGCGCCAGCAGCCAAGGGAGTGATCCCTACGAGCAGTACTTC
CDR3: CASSQGSDPYEQYF

size: many
V: TRBV20-1
D: TRBD1
J: TRBJ2-7
DNA: TGCAGTGCTAGAGATGCCGGGACAGGGGGCGGCGAGCAGTACTTC
CDR3: CSARDAGTGGGEQYF

size: many
V: TRBV28
D: TRBD2
J: TRBJ2-1
DNA: TGTGCCAGCAGTGTTCCGGGACTAGCGACGTCGCCGAATGAGCAGTTCTTC
CDR3: CASSVPGLATSPNEQFF

size: many
V: TRBV18
D: NA
J: TRBJ2-7
DNA: TGTGCCAGCTCATCCCCCGATTTCCGGGAGCAGTACTTC
CDR3: CASSSPDFREQYF

size: NA
V: TRBV5-1
D: TRBD2
J: TRBJ2-3
DNA: TGCGCCAGCAGCTTCTCGCGGGGGGGCACAGATACGCAGTATTTT
CDR3: CASSFSRGGTDTQYF

size: few
V: TRBV6-2/TRBV6-3
D: NA
J: TRBJ1-4
DNA: TGTGCCAGCAGTTACTCGAGCGAGAATGAAAAACTGTTTTTT
CDR3: CASSYSSENEKLFF

size: many
V: TRBV20-1
D: NA
J: TRBJ1-1
DNA: TGCAGTGCTAGAGATGGTGGAGGGGCGAACACTGAAGCTTTCTTT
CDR3: CSARDGGGANTEAFF

size: many
V: TRBV6-1
D: TRBD2
J: TRBJ2-7
DNA: TGTGCCAGCCGAGGACTAGCGGCCACCTACGAGCAGTACTTC
CDR3: CASRGLAATYEQYF

size: NA
V: TRBV10-1
D: NA
J: TRBJ1-1
DNA: TGCGCCAGCAGTGAGTCGATGGGAGCGGGTTCAGAAGCTTTCTTT
CDR3: CASSESMGAGSEAFF

size: many
V: TRBV28
D: NA
J: TRBJ2-7
DNA: TGTGCCAGCAGTTTAGGGGGTCGCGACGGCGGCTACGAGCAGTACTTC
CDR3: CASSLGGRDGGYEQYF

size: few
V: TRBV12-3/TRBV12-4
D: NA
J: TRBJ2-2
DNA: TGTGCCAGCAGTTTAGGTGGGGACCTGTTTTTT
CDR3: CASSLGGDLFF

size: many
V: TRBV27
D: NA
J: TRBJ2-1
DNA: TGTGCCAGCAGACCAGGGGCGGTTTACAATGAGCAGTTCTTC
CDR3: CASRPGAVYNEQFF

size: NA
V: TRBV2
D: NA
J: TRBJ2-3
DNA: TGTGCCAGCAGTGTCTCTTACACAGATACGCAGTATTTT
CDR3: CASSVSYTDTQYF

size: few
V: TRBV5-6
D: NA
J: TRBJ1-3
DNA: TGTGCCAGCAGCCCCTCAGGATCTGGAAACACCATATATTTT
CDR3: CASSPSGSGNTIYF

size: NA
V: TRBV5-5
D: TRBD2
J: TRBJ2-3
DNA: TGTGCCAGCAGCTCCCAGCGGGAGAGGAGCACAGATACGCAGTATTTT
CDR3: CASSSQRERSTDTQYF

size: many
V: TRBV10-3
D: NA
J: TRBJ2-7
DNA: TGTGCCATCAGGGGGACACCCACCTACGAGCAGTACTTC
CDR3: CAIRGTPTYEQYF

size: NA
V: TRBV6-4
D: TRBD2
J: TRBJ2-1
DNA: TGTGCCAGCAGCGATACTAGCGGGAGTTTAGATGAGCAGTTCTTC
CDR3: CASSDTSGSLDEQFF

size: many
V: TRBV11-3
D: NA
J: TRBJ2-1
DNA: TGTGCCAGCAGAGCAACTAGCGAGCAGTTCTTC
CDR3: CASRATSEQFF

size: NA
V: TRBV5-5
D: TRBD2
J: TRBJ2-1
DNA: TGTGCCAGCAGCTTGACTAGCGGATACTACAATGAGCAGTTCTTC
CDR3: CASSLTSGYYNEQFF

size: NA
V: TRBV6-5
D: TRBD1
J: TRBJ2-7
DNA: TGTGCCAGCAGTTACTCGAATACGGGACAGGGGTACGAGCAGTACTTC
CDR3: CASSYSNTGQGYEQYF

size: few
V: TRBV4-1
D: NA
J: TRBJ1-1
DNA: TGCGCCAGCAGCCCAACAGGGAAGGGTAGGATTGAAGCTTTCTTT
CDR3: CASSPTGKGRIEAFF

size: NA
V: TRBV12-5
D: NA
J: TRBJ2-2
DNA: TGTGCTAGTGGTTTGGTTGGGATCCTTGGCGGGGAGCTGTTTTTT
CDR3: CASGLVGILGGELFF

size: few
V: TRBV27
D: NA
J: TRBJ1-1
DNA: TGTGCCAGCAGTTGGGACGGGAACACTGAAGCTTTCTTT
CDR3: CASSWDGNTEAFF

size: NA
V: TRBV5-1
D: TRBD2
J: TRBJ2-1
DNA: TGCGCCAGCAGCTCTGGCGGGAGGGGCGCGGGGTTCTTCAATGAGCAGTTCTTC
CDR3: CASSSGGRGAGFFNEQFF

size: few
V: TRBV9
D: TRBD1
J: TRBJ1-1
DNA: TGTGCCAGCAGCGCCTACAGGGGAACTGAAGCTTTCTTT
CDR3: CASSAYRGTEAFF

size: many
V: TRBV28
D: NA
J: TRBJ1-1
DNA: TGTGCCAGCAGTCCAGGACAGCTTAGGGAAGCTTTCTTT
CDR3: CASSPGQLREAFF

size: many
V: TRBV28
D: NA
J: TRBJ2-6
DNA: TGTGCCAGCAGTGTCTCGGCCGCTGGGGCCAACGTCCTGACTTTC
CDR3: CASSVSAAGANVLTF

size: NA
V: TRBV4-2
D: NA
J: TRBJ1-1
DNA: TGTGCCAGCAGCCGAATTATGGGGGGAGGCACTGAAGCTTTCTTT
CDR3: CASSRIMGGGTEAFF

size: many
V: TRBV6-2/TRBV6-3
D: TRBD1
J: TRBJ1-2
DNA: TGTGCCAGCAGTTACTCAGGGGGCAGAGCCTCCTATGGCTACACCTTC
CDR3: CASSYSGGRASYGYTF

size: many
V: TRBV3-1
D: NA
J: TRBJ2-5
DNA: TGTGCCAGCAGCCAGGGGGAGACCCAGTACTTC
CDR3: CASSQGETQYF

size: NA
V: TRBV28
D: NA
J: TRBJ2-1
DNA: TGTGCCAGCGCGTCCCCCTTAGAGCAGTTCTTC
CDR3: CASASPLEQFF

size: NA
V: TRBV5-5
D: NA
J: TRBJ2-7
DNA: TGTGCCAGCAGCTGGGGGGACACCTTCTACGAGCAGTACTTC
CDR3: CASSWGDTFYEQYF

size: few
V: TRBV20-1
D: TRBD2
J: TRBJ2-1
DNA: TGCAGTGTCATAGGCGGGAGGGTAAATTACAATGAGCAGTTCTTC
CDR3: CSVIGGRVNYNEQFF

size: NA
V: TRBV20-1
D: TRBD2
J: TRBJ2-7
DNA: TGCAGTGCTACCCCGGGGACTAGCGGGACCTGGGAGCAGTACTTC
CDR3: CSATPGTSGTWEQYF

size: few
V: TRBV30
D: NA
J: TRBJ2-7
DNA: TGTGCCTGGAGCCTGCTAGGGGACGAGCAGTACTTC
CDR3: CAWSLLGDEQYF

size: NA
V: TRBV25-1
D: NA
J: TRBJ2-3
DNA: TGTGCCAGCAGTCCCCCCCGGCAGGTCGGGGAGACAGATACGCAGTATTTT
CDR3: CASSPPRQVGETDTQYF

size: NA
V: TRBV5-1
D: NA
J: TRBJ2-1
DNA: TGCGCCAGCAGCCCCAGTGGCCCCAATGAGCAGTTCTTC
CDR3: CASSPSGPNEQFF

size: many
V: TRBV18
D: TRBD2
J: TRBJ2-7
DNA: TGTGCCAGCTCACCATTGCCTAGCGGGAGCTCCTACGAGCAGTACTTC
CDR3: CASSPLPSGSSYEQYF

size: many
V: TRBV2
D: TRBD1
J: TRBJ2-3
DNA: TGTGCCAGCAGCCCGACAGGGCTTATAGATACGCAGTATTTT
CDR3: CASSPTGLIDTQYF

size: many
V: TRBV29-1
D: TRBD1
J: TRBJ2-5
DNA: TGCAGCGTTAGCTCGCCACAGGGGTTCGAGACCCAGTACTTC
CDR3: CSVSSPQGFETQYF

size: NA
V: TRBV5-1
D: NA
J: TRBJ1-5
DNA: TGCGCCAGCAGCCCCGACAGGAGCAATCAGCCCCAGCATTTT
CDR3: CASSPDRSNQPQHF

size: many
V: TRBV11-2
D: TRBD1
J: TRBJ2-7
DNA: TGTGCCAGCAGCTCGGGGACAGGACCCTACGAGCAGTACTTC
CDR3: CASSSGTGPYEQYF